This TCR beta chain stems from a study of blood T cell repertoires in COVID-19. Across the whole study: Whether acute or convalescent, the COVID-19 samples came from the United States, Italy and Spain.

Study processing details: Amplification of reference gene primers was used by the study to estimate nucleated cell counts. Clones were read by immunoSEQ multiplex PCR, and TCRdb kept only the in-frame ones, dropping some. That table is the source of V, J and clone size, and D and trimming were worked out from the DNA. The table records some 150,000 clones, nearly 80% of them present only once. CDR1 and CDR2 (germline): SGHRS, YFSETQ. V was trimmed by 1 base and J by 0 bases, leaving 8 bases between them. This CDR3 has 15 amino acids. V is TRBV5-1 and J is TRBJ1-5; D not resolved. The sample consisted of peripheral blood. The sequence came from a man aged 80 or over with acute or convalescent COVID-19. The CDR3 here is CASSLRSGSNQPQHF. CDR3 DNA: TGCGCCAGCAGCTTGAGATCAGGTAGCAATCAGCCCCAGCATTTT.